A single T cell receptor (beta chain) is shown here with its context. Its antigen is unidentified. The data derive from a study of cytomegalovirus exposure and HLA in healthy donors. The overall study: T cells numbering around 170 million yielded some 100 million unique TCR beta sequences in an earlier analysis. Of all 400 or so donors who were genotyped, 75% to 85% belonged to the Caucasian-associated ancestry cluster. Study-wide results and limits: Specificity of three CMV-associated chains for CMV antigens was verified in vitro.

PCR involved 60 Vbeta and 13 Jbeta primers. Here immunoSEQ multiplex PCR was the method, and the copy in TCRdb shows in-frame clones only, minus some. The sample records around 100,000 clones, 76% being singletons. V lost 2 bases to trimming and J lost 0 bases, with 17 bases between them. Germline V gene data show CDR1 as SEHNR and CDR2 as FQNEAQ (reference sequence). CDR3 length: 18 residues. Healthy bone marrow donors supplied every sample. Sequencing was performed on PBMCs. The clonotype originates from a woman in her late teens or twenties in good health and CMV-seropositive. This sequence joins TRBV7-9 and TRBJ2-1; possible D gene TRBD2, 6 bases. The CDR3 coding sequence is TGTGCCAGCAGCTTAAGTAGGGCGGGGCGACACTCCTACAATGAGCAGTTCTTC. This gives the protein CASSLSRAGRHSYNEQFF.